This T cell receptor (beta chain) was identified in a study of a mutant IDH1 vaccine in newly diagnosed glioma. TCRdb keeps only in-frame clones here, not all; method: immunoSEQ multiplex PCR. The table has around 41,000 clones, around 91% seen once; the top ten hold approximately 1.6%. Stated time point: week 35, safety follow-up. A single vaccine dose contained 300 ug of mutant IDH1 20-mer peptide, and topical imiquimod was used with it. V was trimmed by 0 bases and J by 0 bases, leaving 7 bases between them. Germline CDR1 is MRHNA and CDR2 is SNTAGT. This CDR3 region has 15 residues. Findings and limits, study-wide: Researchers report vaccine-induced immune responses in roughly 94% of patients.

Worth noting for this clone: The antigen remains unidentified.

The chain couples TRBV6-4 to TRBJ2-3; perhaps TRBD2 as D (5 bases). Here the sequenced sample was PBMCs, taken from a glioma patient whose treatment included an IDH1 peptide vaccine. The source is a man aged 35 to 55 with glioma. The CDR3 spells CASSDSGVSTDTQYF. The CDR3 region has the DNA TGTGCCAGCAGTGACTCGGGAGTCAGCACAGATACGCAGTATTTT.